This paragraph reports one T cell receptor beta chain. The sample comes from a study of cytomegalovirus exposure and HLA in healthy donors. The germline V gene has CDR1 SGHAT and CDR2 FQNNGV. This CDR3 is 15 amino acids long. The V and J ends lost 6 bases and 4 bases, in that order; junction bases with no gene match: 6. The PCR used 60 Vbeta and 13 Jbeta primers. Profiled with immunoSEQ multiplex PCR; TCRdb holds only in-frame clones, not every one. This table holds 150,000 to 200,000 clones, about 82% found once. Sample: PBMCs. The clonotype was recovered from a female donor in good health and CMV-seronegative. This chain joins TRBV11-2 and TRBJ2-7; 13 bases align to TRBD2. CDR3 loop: CASRRTSGRGYEQYF. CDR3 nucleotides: TGTGCCAGCAGGAGAACTAGCGGGAGGGGTTACGAGCAGTACTTC.